Following are 23 T cell receptor beta chains from one sample sequenced in a study of OX40 agonist ivuxolimab in advanced cancers. Some clones are missing from TCRdb's copy, which holds only in-frame ones; the method was immunoSEQ multiplex PCR. In the table there are about 20,000 clones, over 65% of which are singletons. The source was CD4+ or CD8+ T cells sorted from blood, collected in a trial of the OX40 agonist ivuxolimab. The receptors come from an adult with an advanced solid tumor such as melanoma, head and neck, liver or kidney cancer.

A few counts support this clone. V usage is TRBV4-3 and J usage is TRBJ1-6; 9 bases are a match to TRBD1. The CDR3 is 16 residues long. CDR1 LGHNA and CDR2 YSLEER come from the germline V gene. Germline trimming cut 0 bases from V and 6 bases from J; bases unmatched to any gene: 3. CDR3 sequence (DNA): TGCGCCAGCAGCCAAGAGTGGGGACAGGGTAATTCACCCCTCCACTTT. Translation: CASSQEWGQGNSPLHF.

The chain has TRBV4-1 and TRBJ2-5, with TRBD2 identical over 11 bases. The J call may not be correct, given that the DNA end is closer to TRBJ2-7. CDR1 and CDR2 (germline): MGHRA, YSYEKL. This CDR3 has 16 amino acids. CDR3 loop: CASSQVLAGAIYEQYF. As DNA, the CDR3 is TGCGCCAGCAGCCAAGTACTAGCGGGGGCTATCTACGAGCAGTACTTC.

This clone has only one observation. V gene TRBV2 combines with J gene TRBJ1-4, with D maybe TRBD1 (5 bases). CDR1 and CDR2 from the germline V gene are SNHLY and FYNNEI. Trimming cost V 6 bases and J 3 bases, with 14 bases left between them. This CDR3 comprises 15 residues. This CDR3 reads CASRAWGGPNEKLFF. The DNA for the CDR3 is TGTGCCAGCAGAGCTTGGGGGGGACCTAATGAAAAACTGTTTTTT.

A few counts support this clone. This chain uses TRBV27 with TRBJ1-2, with D unclear. The germline V gene encodes CDR1 MNHEY and CDR2 SMNVEV (reference sequence). The length of the CDR3 is 13 residues. V lost 1 base, J lost 1 base, and 4 bases lay in between. CDR3 in amino acids: CASSLWGNYGYTF. Written as DNA, the CDR3 is TGTGCCAGCAGTTTATGGGGTAACTATGGCTACACCTTC.

V and J are TRBV19 and TRBJ2-7; a weak D match, TRBD1 (5 bases). The germline gives CDR1 LNHDA, CDR2 SQIVND (reference sequence). CDR3 length equals 14 residues. V was trimmed by 3 bases and J by 2 bases, leaving 11 bases between them. In nucleotides, the CDR3 is TGTGCCAGTAGTATTGGAGCAGGGACCTACGAGCAGTACTTC. This codes for CASSIGAGTYEQYF.

This chain connects TRBV11-3 to TRBJ2-7, with TRBD2 as a possible D gene (6 bases). CDR1 and CDR2 (germline): SGHNT, YENEEA. V was shortened by 6 bases and J by 7 bases, with 19 bases between the two germline ends. The CDR3 is 14 residues long. CDR3 protein: CASSHGGPPMEQYF. CDR3 bases: TGTGCCAGCAGTCACGGGGGACCTCCTATGGAGCAGTACTTC.

The chain is built from TRBV27 and TRBJ2-1, with 7 bases that match TRBD2. CDR1 is MNHEY, CDR2 SMNVEV, per germline (reference sequence). This CDR3 region has 15 residues. V lost 4 bases, J lost 7 bases, and 10 bases stayed unmatched. The CDR3 spells CASSSPAGPENEQFF. The CDR3 DNA is TGTGCCAGCAGTTCGCCAGCGGGACCGGAAAATGAGCAGTTCTTC.

This chain joins TRBV29-1 and TRBJ2-2, with D possibly called TRBD1 or TRBD2 (6 bases each). Per germline, CDR1 SQVTM and CDR2 ANQGSEA. V was trimmed by 7 bases and J by 0 bases, leaving 12 bases between them. The CDR3 totals 14 residues. CDR3 nucleotides: TGCAGCGGGATGGGGGGCACGAACACCGGGGAGCTGTTTTTT. This codes for CSGMGGTNTGELFF.

The rearrangement uses TRBV9 and TRBJ2-2; D remains unclear. This CDR3 has 13 residues. V was trimmed by 4 bases and J by 5 bases, leaving 9 bases between them. Germline V gene lookup returns CDR1 SGDLS and CDR2 YYNGEE. CDR3 DNA: TGTGCCAGCAGCCCGGGTGGGACCGGGGAGCTGTTTTTT. Translating gives CASSPGGTGELFF.

The rearrangement joins TRBV28 to TRBJ2-7; 9 bases align to TRBD1. The trim removed 5 bases at V and 5 bases at J, leaving 7 bases unmatched. Germline V gene sequence: CDR1 MDHEN, CDR2 SYDVKM. The CDR3 is 14 amino acids. The CDR3 here is CASSTLQGANEQYF. In DNA, the CDR3 is TGTGCCAGCAGTACCCTACAGGGGGCCAACGAGCAGTACTTC.

The chain combines TRBV27 with TRBJ2-5; TRBD2 might be the D (5 bases). The CDR3 contains 13 residues. V was cut by 1 base and J by 3 bases, with 6 bases left in between. Per the germline V gene, CDR1 is MNHEY and CDR2 is SMNVEV (reference sequence). As DNA, the CDR3 is TGTGCCAGCAGTTTATTGGGAGAAGAGACCCAGTACTTC. Protein sequence: CASSLLGEETQYF.

The chain couples TRBV15 to TRBJ2-5; D gene ambiguous. There are 11 residues in the CDR3. Germline V gives CDR1 LNHNV, CDR2 YYDKDF (reference sequence). V was trimmed by 7 bases and J by 5 bases, leaving 8 bases between them. CDR3 in DNA: TGTGCCACCACCGAGGACGAGACCCAGTACTTC. This codes for CATTEDETQYF.

The genes are TRBV19 and TRBJ1-2; D call uncertain. Trimming took off 5 bases at V and 2 bases at J, with 12 bases between the two ends. The CDR3 has 14 amino acids. Germline CDR1 is LNHDA and CDR2 is SQIVND (reference sequence). CDR3 in DNA: TGTGCCAGTAGTGGCGGCATCTCGAACTATGGCTACACCTTC. This codes for CASSGGISNYGYTF.

This clone was counted a single time. This chain joins TRBV4-3 and TRBJ2-3; TRBD1 matches 10 bases. The CDR3 runs 14 residues. Trimming at V came to 4 bases and at J to 6 bases, leaving 4 bases not matched to a gene. The germline V gene has CDR1 LGHNA and CDR2 YSLEER. CDR3 nucleotides: TGCGCCAGCAGCCTTGGACAGGGGGATGATACGCAGTATTTT. It is translated as CASSLGQGDDTQYF.

The chain has TRBV18 and TRBJ1-1, with D possibly being TRBD1 (6 bases). CDR1 is KGHSH and CDR2 is LQKENI in the germline V gene. The CDR3 length is 14 residues. Trimming shortened V by 6 bases and J by 0 bases, and 11 bases separated the two germline ends. CDR3: CASSPEGVNTEAFF. The CDR3 DNA is TGTGCCAGCTCGCCTGAGGGGGTGAACACTGAAGCTTTCTTT.

A single count supports this clone. V usage is TRBV11-3 and J usage is TRBJ2-2, with 7 bases that match TRBD2. The J segment lost 1 base and the V segment lost 8 bases, leaving 4 bases of the junction unmatched. The germline CDR1 and CDR2 sequences are SGHNT and YENEEA. The CDR3 has 14 residues. CDR3 DNA sequence: TGTGCCAGCGGCCCGGGGGGGAACACCGGGGAGCTGTTTTTT. Amino acid sequence: CASGPGGNTGELFF.

The chain employs TRBV30 and TRBJ2-7, with D unclear. This CDR3 is built from 13 residues. Trimming removed 1 base at V and 3 bases at J, with 10 bases between. Germline V gene lookup returns CDR1 GTSNPN and CDR2 SVGIG (reference sequence). CDR3 protein: CAWSGTAVYEQYF. The CDR3 bases are TGTGCCTGGAGTGGGACGGCGGTCTACGAGCAGTACTTC.

V usage is TRBV9 and J usage is TRBJ2-7; 8 bases align to TRBD1. This CDR3 has 13 amino acids. Per germline, CDR1 SGDLS and CDR2 YYNGEE. V gave up 4 bases and J gave up 3 bases; unmatched junction bases: 3. The CDR3 is CASSSGQGYEQYF. As DNA, the CDR3 is TGTGCCAGCAGCTCTGGACAGGGCTACGAGCAGTACTTC.

Only a few counts were recorded for this clone. The CDR3 region is CASSLVTGQTSNYGYTF. For the CDR3, the DNA is TGCGCCAGCAGCTTGGTAACGGGACAGACTTCTAACTATGGCTACACCTTC. V is TRBV5-1 and J is TRBJ1-2; 7 bases map to TRBD1. The J segment lost 0 bases and the V segment lost 0 bases, leaving 8 bases of the junction unmatched. Germline V lookup: CDR1 SGHRS, CDR2 YFSETQ. The CDR3 loop spans 17 amino acids.

The chain has TRBV7-9 and TRBJ1-2; possible D gene TRBD1, 5 bases. V was pared by 2 bases and J by 1 base, with 11 bases between. The CDR3 sequence is 15 residues long. Germline-derived CDR1 and CDR2 are SEHNR and FQNEAQ (reference sequence). The CDR3 protein is CASSLTGENNYGYTF. The CDR3 nucleotides read TGTGCCAGCAGCTTAACAGGAGAAAATAACTATGGCTACACCTTC. Variable domain in full (rest from reference TRBV7-9 and TRBJ1-2): DTGVSQNPRHKITKRGQNVTFRCDPISEHNRLYWYRQTLGQGPEFLTYFQNEAQLEKSRLLSDRFSAERPKGSFSTLEIQRTEQGDSAMYLCASSLTGENNYGYTFGSGTRLTVV.

The chain employs TRBV27 and TRBJ2-7; D possibly corresponds to TRBD2 (6 bases). Germline CDR1 and CDR2: MNHEY and SMNVEV (reference sequence). This CDR3 is 14 amino acids long. Trimming took off 5 bases at V and 3 bases at J, with 14 bases between the two ends. The CDR3 DNA follows: TGTGCCAGCAGTCCGGGGGACTGGGACTACGAGCAGTACTTC. Translating it yields CASSPGDWDYEQYF.

The rearrangement uses TRBV4-3 and TRBJ1-5, with 7 bases identical to TRBD1. CDR1 LGHNA and CDR2 YSLEER come from the germline V gene. This CDR3 region has 14 residues. The J segment lost 7 bases and the V segment lost 1 base, leaving 4 bases of the junction unmatched. The DNA of the CDR3 is TGCGCCAGCAGCCAAGGGCAGGGGGTCCAGCCCCAGCATTTT. Encoded protein: CASSQGQGVQPQHF.

The chain carries TRBV7-6 and TRBJ1-1; D uncertain. The CDR3 spans 16 residues. The germline V and J ends were trimmed by 5 bases and 1 base, with 17 bases remaining between them. The germline gives CDR1 SGHVS, CDR2 FNYEAQ. The CDR3 loop is CASSPTSVHQNTEAFF. DNA for the CDR3: TGTGCCAGCAGCCCCACCTCAGTACACCAGAACACTGAAGCTTTCTTT.